One sample yielded the 16 T cell receptor beta chains listed below, sequenced in a study of T cell changes during pregnancy in multiple sclerosis. Generated by immunoSEQ multiplex PCR, the TCRdb table keeps only in-frame clones and is missing some. This table has roughly 99,000 clones, around 90% appearing once. Sequencing used peripheral blood, obtained in the third trimester of pregnancy. The source of these receptors is a female donor in good health, enrolled as a control in a pregnancy study.

CDR3 loop: CASSFNGGYLSQHF. The DNA for the CDR3 is TGTGCCAGCAGCTTCAACGGGGGGTATCTGTCCCAGCATTTT. This chain connects TRBV5-4 to TRBJ1-5; a possible D gene is TRBD1 (5 bases). Germline V lookup: CDR1 SGHNT, CDR2 YYREEE (reference sequence). The V end lost 2 bases, the J end lost 11 bases, and 17 bases lay between the germline ends. This CDR3 has 14 amino acids.

The V and J genes are TRBV7-2 and TRBJ1-5; no definite D call. Germline-derived CDR1 and CDR2 are SGHTA and FQGNSA. There are 15 residues in the CDR3. V lost 0 bases to trimming and J lost 3 bases, with 9 bases between them. CDR3 residues: CASSLAYSYNQPQHF. CDR3 bases: TGTGCCAGCAGCTTAGCGTACAGCTACAATCAGCCCCAGCATTTT.

The V and J genes are TRBV4-2 and TRBJ1-1, with 10 bases identical to TRBD1. V was pared by 3 bases and J by 5 bases, with 9 bases of the junction left unmatched. Germline V gene data show CDR1 as LGHNA and CDR2 as YNFKEQ. This CDR3 region has 16 residues. CDR3 coding DNA: TGTGCCAGCAGCCATGACAGGGGGCTGGAGGGAACTGAAGCTTTCTTT. Translation: CASSHDRGLEGTEAFF.

The V call is TRBV19, the J call TRBJ1-5; 7 nucleotides align to TRBD1. The CDR3 contains 15 residues. Germline trimming cut 8 bases from V and 1 base from J; bases unmatched to any gene: 8. Looked up from germline, CDR1 is LNHDA and CDR2 is SQIVND (reference sequence). The CDR3 loop is CASQKGARSNQPQHF. As DNA, the CDR3 is TGTGCCAGTCAAAAGGGGGCGAGGAGCAATCAGCCCCAGCATTTT.

The V and J genes are TRBV9 and TRBJ1-5; TRBD1 might be the D (6 bases). This CDR3 is built from 16 residues. The V gene lost 3 bases and the J gene lost 3 bases, with 16 bases spanning the gap. Germline V lookup: CDR1 SGDLS, CDR2 YYNGEE. The CDR3: CASSEREDSYNQPQHF. In nucleotides, the CDR3 is TGTGCCAGCAGCGAGAGAGAGGACAGCTACAATCAGCCCCAGCATTTT.

This clone was detected once. V is TRBV11-3 and J is TRBJ2-7; D ambiguous. CDR1 is SGHNT and CDR2 is YENEEA in the germline V gene. Trimming removed 1 base at V and 0 bases at J, with 10 bases between. The CDR3 loop spans 15 amino acids. This CDR3 reads CASSLGHTSSYEQYF. The CDR3 bases are TGTGCCAGCAGCTTAGGTCACACAAGCTCCTACGAGCAGTACTTC.

The CDR3, as DNA: TGTGCCAGCAGTAAAGGGACAGTCAACTATGGCTACACCTTC. This translates into CASSKGTVNYGYTF. The rearrangement joins TRBV5-6 to TRBJ1-2, with 7 bases identical to TRBD1. Germline values: CDR1 SGHDT, CDR2 YYEEEE. With 5 bases clipped from V and 2 bases from J, the junction kept 6 bases outside the gene matches. The CDR3 consists of 14 residues.

This clone was recorded only once. This chain links TRBV7-9 with TRBJ2-4, with 8 bases identical to TRBD1. There are 17 residues in the CDR3. Trimming removed 3 bases from V and 8 bases from J; junction bases left unmatched: 15. Germline CDR1 is SEHNR and CDR2 is FQNEAQ (reference sequence). CDR3 in DNA: TGTGCCAGCAGCTTTTCATCGGGCAGGGGGCTATCAGACATTCAGTACTTC. Its protein is CASSFSSGRGLSDIQYF.

J is TRBJ1-5 and V is TRBV6-5; perhaps TRBD1 as D (5 bases). CDR3 length: 14 amino acids. The germline V and J ends were trimmed by 2 bases and 3 bases, with 8 bases remaining between them. Germline values: CDR1 MNHEY, CDR2 SVGAGI. CDR3 region: CASSYNRFNQPQHF. In DNA, the CDR3 is TGTGCCAGCAGTTACAACAGGTTCAATCAGCCCCAGCATTTT.

The J gene is TRBJ2-1, the V gene TRBV30; 16 bases line up with TRBD2. Germline CDR1 reads GTSNPN; CDR2 reads SVGIG (reference sequence). J lost 8 bases, V lost 6 bases, and 10 bases had no gene match. The CDR3 sequence is 16 residues long. CDR3 protein: CACLGTSGGAFYEQFF. Here the CDR3 DNA reads TGTGCCTGCCTTGGGACTAGCGGGGGGGCGTTTTATGAGCAGTTCTTC.

The chain couples TRBV7-2 to TRBJ1-4, with TRBD1 identical over 9 bases. Trimming removed 2 bases from V and 4 bases from J; junction bases left unmatched: 2. Germline values: CDR1 SGHTA, CDR2 FQGNSA. The CDR3 has 15 residues. CDR3 amino acids: CASSLWDRDNEKLFF. Written as DNA, the CDR3 is TGTGCCAGCAGCTTATGGGACAGGGATAATGAAAAACTGTTTTTT.

The chain carries TRBV7-8 and TRBJ2-7; D ambiguous. Germline assignment: CDR1 SGHVS and CDR2 FQNEAQ. Trimming shortened V by 3 bases and J by 2 bases, and 8 bases separated the two germline ends. This CDR3 contains 13 residues. The CDR3 nucleotides are TGTGCCAGCAGCTTTCGAGGTCCCTACGAGCAGTACTTC. Protein: CASSFRGPYEQYF.

This chain joins TRBV5-4 and TRBJ1-2; D not resolved. The germline V gene has CDR1 SGHNT and CDR2 YYREEE (reference sequence). V lost 4 bases and J lost 1, with 11 bases in between. The CDR3 runs 14 residues. The CDR3 DNA reads TGTGCCAGCAGCCCGGACTCATATAACTATGGCTACACCTTC. Its protein product is CASSPDSYNYGYTF.

V gene TRBV9 combines with J gene TRBJ1-1, with 10 bases fitting TRBD1. This CDR3 contains 15 residues. J was trimmed by 3 bases and V by 4 bases; bases with no gene match: 6. CDR1 and CDR2 from the germline V gene are SGDLS and YYNGEE. Written as DNA, the CDR3 is TGTGCCAGCAGCCCCCGGACAGGGGGATACACTGAAGCTTTCTTT. It is translated as CASSPRTGGYTEAFF.

The V call is TRBV5-5, the J call TRBJ2-7; D unresolved. This CDR3 comprises 13 residues. Germline values: CDR1 SGHKS, CDR2 YYEKEE (reference sequence). Between the trimmed V and J ends, which lost 2 bases and 1 base, there was a span of 7 bases. DNA of the CDR3: TGTGCCAGCAGCTTTGGCTCTTCCTACGAGCAGTACTTC. Its translation: CASSFGSSYEQYF.

V and J are TRBV7-2 and TRBJ1-2; TRBD1 aligns across 8 bases. In germline, CDR1 is SGHTA, CDR2 FQGNSA. Losses at the gene ends were 1 base for V and 10 bases for J; bases not matched to a gene: 5. There are 13 residues in the CDR3. The CDR3 nucleotides read TGTGCCAGCAGCTTAGGGACAGGGCGCTACTACACCTTC. Translated: CASSLGTGRYYTF.